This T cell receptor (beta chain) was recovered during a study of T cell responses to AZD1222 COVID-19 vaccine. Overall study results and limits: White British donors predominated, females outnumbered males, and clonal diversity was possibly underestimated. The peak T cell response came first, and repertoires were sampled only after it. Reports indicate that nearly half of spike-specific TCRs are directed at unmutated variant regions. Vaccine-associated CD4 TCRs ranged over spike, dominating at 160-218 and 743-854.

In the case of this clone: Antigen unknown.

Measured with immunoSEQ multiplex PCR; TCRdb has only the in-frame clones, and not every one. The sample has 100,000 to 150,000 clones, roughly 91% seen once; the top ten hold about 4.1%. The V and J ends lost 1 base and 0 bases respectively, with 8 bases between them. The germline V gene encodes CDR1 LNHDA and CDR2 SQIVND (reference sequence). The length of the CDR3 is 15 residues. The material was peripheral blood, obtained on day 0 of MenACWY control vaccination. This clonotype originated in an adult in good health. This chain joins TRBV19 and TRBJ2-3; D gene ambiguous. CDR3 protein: CASSIGSHSTDTQYF. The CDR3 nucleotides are TGTGCCAGTAGTATAGGTAGTCATAGCACAGATACGCAGTATTTT. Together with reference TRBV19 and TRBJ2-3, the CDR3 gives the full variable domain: DGGITQSPKYLFRKEGQNVTLSCEQNLNHDAMYWYRQDPGQGLRLIYYSQIVNDFQKGDIAEGYSVSREKKESFPLTVTSAQKNPTAFYLCASSIGSHSTDTQYFGPGTRLTVL.